Following are 27 T cell receptor beta chains from one sample sequenced in a study of blood T cell repertoires in COVID-19. Using immunoSEQ multiplex PCR, the repertoire was profiled, and TCRdb retains in-frame clones only, with some absent. The sample lists some 150,000 clones, approximately 87% occurring once. Material: peripheral blood. The receptors derive from a woman between 55 and 75 years old with COVID-19, enrolled during active disease.

This clone turned up a few times. V is TRBV30 and J is TRBJ1-6, with D perhaps matching TRBD1 (5 bases). There are 14 residues in the CDR3. V lost 4 bases and J lost 6, with 13 bases in between. CDR1 is GTSNPN, CDR2 SVGIG, per germline (reference sequence). The CDR3 region has the DNA TGTGCCTGGATTCATGGCAGGGTTAATTCACCCCTCCACTTT. Its protein is CAWIHGRVNSPLHF.

The J gene is TRBJ1-6, the V gene TRBV28, with a tentative D call TRBD1 (6 bases). The CDR3 is 13 amino acids. Germline values: CDR1 MDHEN, CDR2 SYDVKM. V shed 6 bases and J shed 10 bases, with 13 bases lying between them. The chain's CDR3 is CASRLTGSSPLHF. The CDR3 DNA reads TGTGCCAGCAGACTTACAGGGTCCTCACCCCTCCACTTT.

The chain has TRBV12-3 or TRBV12-4 and TRBJ2-5; D is uncertain. The CDR3 runs 13 residues. V shed 5 bases and J shed 8 bases, with 15 bases lying between them. The CDR3 coding sequence is TGTGCCAGCAGTCCCTATTCGGCAGGAACCCAGTACTTC. Its protein product is CASSPYSAGTQYF.

V usage is TRBV9 and J usage is TRBJ2-1, with 7 nucleotides matching TRBD2. Germline CDR1 and CDR2: SGDLS and YYNGEE. The CDR3 has 16 amino acids. With V trimmed by 3 bases and J by 1 base, 7 bases remained unmatched. The CDR3: CASSAQAGRSYNEQFF. The DNA of the CDR3 is TGTGCCAGCAGCGCCCAAGCGGGAAGGTCCTACAATGAGCAGTTCTTC.

The chain employs TRBV3-1 (or the pseudogene TRBV3-2) and TRBJ1-5; 8 bases are shared with TRBD1. Germline V gives CDR1 LGHDT, CDR2 YNNKEL (reference sequence). This CDR3 has 15 amino acids. V was pared by 1 base and J by 5 bases, with 4 bases of the junction left unmatched. CDR3 nucleotides: TGTGCCAGCAGCCAAGGGACAGGGTCACATCAGCCCCAGCATTTT. Protein sequence: CASSQGTGSHQPQHF.

V is TRBV29-1 and J is TRBJ2-2; TRBD1 might be the D (7 bases). The length of the CDR3 is 13 residues. The germline V gene has CDR1 SQVTM and CDR2 ANQGSEA. V lost 7 bases to trimming and J lost 4 bases, with 13 bases between them. The CDR3 reads CSAGAGGTGELFF. DNA of the CDR3: TGCAGCGCGGGAGCAGGGGGCACCGGGGAGCTGTTTTTT.

The rearrangement uses TRBV6-5 and TRBJ2-3; 7 positions agree with TRBD2. The germline V gene encodes CDR1 MNHEY and CDR2 SVGAGI. Trimming removed 11 bases from V and 0 bases from J; junction bases left unmatched: 8. The CDR3 covers 14 residues. The chain's CDR3 is CASRDYISTDTQYF. The DNA of the CDR3 is TGTGCCTCGCGGGACTACATCAGCACAGATACGCAGTATTTT.

The chain links TRBV7-8 to TRBJ1-2; TRBD1 matches 9 bases. The V and J ends lost 4 bases and 8 bases, in that order; junction bases with no gene match: 11. The CDR3 consists of 15 residues. In germline, CDR1 is SGHVS, CDR2 FQNEAQ. The CDR3 is CASSSRPGTGLGYTF. The DNA for the CDR3 is TGTGCCAGCAGCTCTAGACCCGGGACAGGGCTCGGCTACACCTTC.

This chain uses TRBV14 with TRBJ2-1, with 13 positions matching TRBD2. The CDR3 has 19 residues. The germline gives CDR1 SGHDN, CDR2 FVKESK. J gave up 0 bases and V 4 bases, and 9 bases lay outside the gene matches. The CDR3 loop is CASSPGTSGVRGSYNEQFF. CDR3 nucleotide sequence: TGTGCCAGCAGCCCTGGGACTAGCGGGGTGAGGGGCTCCTACAATGAGCAGTTCTTC.

The chain combines TRBV7-2 with TRBJ2-4; the match to TRBD1 covers 8 bases. Germline assignment: CDR1 SGHTA and CDR2 FQGNSA. J gave up 8 bases and V 2 bases, and 5 bases lay outside the gene matches. The CDR3 has 14 residues. CDR3 in amino acids: CASSLRTGSDIQYF. Here the CDR3 DNA reads TGTGCCAGCAGCTTACGGACAGGGTCGGACATTCAGTACTTC.

This clone occurred a few times. The gene calls are TRBV28 and TRBJ1-2; 7 bases agree with TRBD1. CDR3 length equals 13 residues. Losses at the gene ends were 5 bases for V and 5 bases for J; bases not matched to a gene: 5. The germline CDR1 and CDR2 sequences are MDHEN and SYDVKM. The CDR3 coding sequence is TGTGCCAGCAGTCTGACAGGGATATATGGCTACACCTTC. Its protein is CASSLTGIYGYTF.

The rearrangement links TRBV11-1 to TRBJ2-7; the D is unclear. V lost 5 bases and J 5 bases, leaving 7 bases between the germline ends. Germline V gene sequence: CDR1 SGHAT, CDR2 FQDESV (reference sequence). CDR3 length: 11 amino acids. The CDR3 nucleotides read TGTGCCAGCAGCGCAACTAACGAGCAGTACTTC. This encodes CASSATNEQYF.

V is TRBV9 and J is TRBJ2-1; 7 nucleotides match TRBD2. CDR1 is SGDLS and CDR2 is YYNGEE in the germline V gene. The CDR3 sequence is 17 residues long. The J segment lost 5 bases and the V segment lost 3 bases, leaving 14 bases of the junction unmatched. The CDR3 nucleotides are TGTGCCAGCAGCGCCTCACTAGCGCTGGGCGTGGACAATGAGCAGTTCTTC. It yields the protein CASSASLALGVDNEQFF.

The chain recombines TRBV7-2 with TRBJ2-7; TRBD2 agrees at 7 bases. Germline CDR1 SGHTA, CDR2 FQGNSA. The CDR3 contains 15 residues. V was clipped by 4 bases and J by 2 bases; unmatched bases: 8. In DNA form, the CDR3 reads TGTGCCAGCAGCTCCGAGCGGGGAGCAACCTACGAGCAGTACTTC. Translated: CASSSERGATYEQYF.

The chain has TRBV4-3 and TRBJ2-7; 11 bases fit TRBD2. Germline CDR1 is LGHNA and CDR2 is YSLEER. V lost 0 bases and J lost 1; bases outside the gene matches: 5. The CDR3 is 17 amino acids. The CDR3 protein is CASSQDWGTSGSYEQYF. The CDR3 region has the DNA TGCGCCAGCAGCCAAGACTGGGGGACTAGCGGTTCCTACGAGCAGTACTTC.

The chain couples TRBV4-1 to TRBJ2-2; 9 nucleotides agree with TRBD2. From germline, CDR1 is MGHRA and CDR2 YSYEKL. V was clipped by 3 bases and J by 3 bases; unmatched bases: 2. This CDR3 comprises 15 residues. CDR3 in amino acids: CASSHRTSDTGELFF. CDR3 DNA sequence: TGCGCCAGCAGCCACAGGACTAGCGACACCGGGGAGCTGTTTTTT.

J is TRBJ1-2 and V is TRBV5-6, with D unclear. CDR1 is SGHDT, CDR2 YYEEEE, per germline. The CDR3 has 13 amino acids. Deletions cut 0 bases from V and 9 bases from J, with 12 bases between. The DNA for the CDR3 is TGTGCCAGCAGCTTGGCCAACGAAGCGAGCTACACCTTC. It encodes CASSLANEASYTF.

This chain connects TRBV12-3 or TRBV12-4 to TRBJ2-5; D is perhaps TRBD1 (5 bases). This CDR3 region has 12 residues. Trimming shortened V by 6 bases and J by 3 bases, and 8 bases separated the two germline ends. CDR3 sequence: CASRDIKETQYF. In DNA, the CDR3 is TGTGCCAGCAGGGACATAAAAGAGACCCAGTACTTC.

The rearrangement links TRBV7-2 to TRBJ2-3; D possibly corresponds to TRBD2 (6 bases). Trimming removed 6 bases from V and 0 bases from J, with 13 bases in between. Germline-derived CDR1 and CDR2 are SGHTA and FQGNSA. The CDR3 totals 15 residues. Written as DNA, the CDR3 is TGTGCCAGCAGGAGCGACGGGAGAAGCACAGATACGCAGTATTTT. Its translation is CASRSDGRSTDTQYF.

This chain joins TRBV11-3 and TRBJ2-7; no clear D. The germline V gene encodes CDR1 SGHNT and CDR2 YENEEA. Trimming shortened V by 3 bases and J by 5 bases, and 8 bases separated the two germline ends. CDR3 size: 12 residues. CDR3 loop: CASSFAINEQYF. DNA of the CDR3: TGTGCCAGCAGCTTCGCGATTAACGAGCAGTACTTC.

V and J are TRBV3-1 (or the pseudogene TRBV3-2) and TRBJ2-5; D call uncertain. The CDR3 contains 13 residues. Germline loops: CDR1 LGHDT, CDR2 YNNKEL (reference sequence). Trimming took off 4 bases at V and 3 bases at J, with 9 bases between the two ends. The DNA for the CDR3 is TGTGCCAGCAGCCCGGGTTTTGAAGAGACCCAGTACTTC. This encodes CASSPGFEETQYF.

CDR3 bases: TGTGCCAGCAGCTGGACTAGATCGATGAATGAGCAGTTCTTC. It specifies CASSWTRSMNEQFF. V and J are TRBV5-4 and TRBJ2-1; 7 nucleotides align to TRBD2. The CDR3 loop spans 14 amino acids. Germline V gene data show CDR1 as SGHNT and CDR2 as YYREEE (reference sequence). Germline trimming cut 3 bases from V and 7 bases from J; bases unmatched to any gene: 7.

In this sample, this clone turned up a few times. This chain uses TRBV4-2 with TRBJ1-3, with 8 positions matching TRBD1. The CDR3 sequence is 17 residues long. V shed 1 base, J shed 0 bases, and the junction held 5 bases outside the gene matches. Germline CDR1 and CDR2: LGHNA and YNFKEQ. The CDR3 here is CASSQVAGQGSGNTIYF. For the CDR3, the DNA is TGTGCCAGCAGCCAAGTAGCCGGACAGGGCTCTGGAAACACCATATATTTT.

Worth noting for this clone: The junction and the germline gene differ at one end; a read error may be behind it. This chain joins TRBV7-2 and TRBJ1-2; 10 bases align to TRBD1. The CDR3 has 13 amino acids. Germline V gene lookup returns CDR1 SGHTA and CDR2 FQGNSA. Here the CDR3 reads CASSSDITGTGEF. The CDR3 DNA is TGTGCCAGCAGCTCCGATATTACCGGGACAGGGGAATTC.

The CDR3 region is CASSTLAGTQGGELFF. CDR3 in DNA: TGTGCCAGCAGTACCCTAGCGGGCACTCAGGGCGGGGAGCTGTTTTTT. The chain combines TRBV27 with TRBJ2-2; TRBD2 matches 8 bases. CDR3 length: 16 amino acids. Germline assignment: CDR1 MNHEY and CDR2 SMNVEV (reference sequence). Trimming cost V 5 bases and J 7 bases; bases outside gene matches: 12.

The chain couples TRBV7-2 to TRBJ2-7; possibly TRBD2 for D (5 bases). Germline CDR1 reads SGHTA; CDR2 reads FQGNSA. V was pared by 1 base and J by 3 bases, with 13 bases between. The CDR3 is 15 amino acids. CDR3 coding DNA: TGTGCCAGCAGCTTAGATCCGGCGGGCTACTACGAGCAGTACTTC. Protein: CASSLDPAGYYEQYF. Using reference TRBV7-2 and TRBJ2-7 for the parts outside the CDR3, the full variable domain is GAGVSQSPSNKVTEKGKDVELRCDPISGHTALYWYRQSLGQGLEFLIYFQGNSAPDKSGLPSDRFSAERTGGSVSTLTIQRTQQEDSAVYLCASSLDPAGYYEQYFGPGTRLTVT.

This clone came up a few times. The chain links TRBV7-2 to TRBJ1-6; weak D call: TRBD1 (6 bases). Germline lookup yields CDR1 SGHTA and CDR2 FQGNSA. V was trimmed by 3 bases and J by 7 bases, leaving 13 bases between them. This CDR3 is 15 amino acids long. The CDR3 DNA is TGTGCCAGCAGCTTCCGGGACACCTCAAATTCACCCCTCCACTTT. This encodes CASSFRDTSNSPLHF.